This entry lists 23 T cell receptor beta chains sequenced from one sample in a study of cytomegalovirus exposure and HLA in healthy donors. It was with 60 Vbeta and 13 Jbeta primers that the PCR ran. Libraries were prepared by immunoSEQ multiplex PCR; TCRdb keeps only in-frame clonotypes and omits some of them. Here the sample spans around 120,000 clones, around 77% being singletons. The sequencing input was PBMCs. The receptors were gathered from a man aged 50 to 60 in good health and CMV-seropositive.

The chain employs TRBV4-1 and TRBJ1-1; D might be TRBD1 (5 bases). CDR1 is MGHRA, CDR2 YSYEKL, per germline. Trimming removed 3 bases from V and 3 bases from J, with 14 bases in between. This CDR3 has 15 amino acids. CDR3 residues: CASSHLGLGDTEAFF. The CDR3, as DNA: TGCGCCAGCAGCCATTTGGGACTAGGGGACACTGAAGCTTTCTTT.

The genes are TRBV19 and TRBJ1-5; 9 nucleotides agree with TRBD1. Germline values: CDR1 LNHDA, CDR2 SQIVND (reference sequence). Trimming cost V 1 base and J 4 bases; bases outside gene matches: 20. This CDR3 spans 21 amino acids. CDR3: CASSIGLPGQGGLQGNQPQHF. CDR3 sequence (DNA): TGTGCCAGTAGTATAGGCCTCCCGGGACAGGGAGGGCTCCAGGGGAATCAGCCCCAGCATTTT.

The V gene is TRBV28, the J gene TRBJ1-4, with D perhaps matching TRBD1 (5 bases). The CDR3 loop spans 15 amino acids. CDR1 MDHEN and CDR2 SYDVKM come from the germline V gene. Trimming removed 5 bases from V and 7 bases from J, with 17 bases in between. CDR3 amino acids: CASSQPQGFSEKLFF. In DNA form, the CDR3 reads TGTGCCAGCAGTCAACCTCAGGGCTTCAGTGAAAAACTGTTTTTT.

The chain combines TRBV6-1 with TRBJ2-5; TRBD2 matches at 11 bases. The J call may be faulty, since TRBJ2-7 better matches the DNA end. Germline lookup yields CDR1 MNHNS and CDR2 SASEGT. This CDR3 is 14 amino acids long. The CDR3 nucleotides read TGTGCCAGCAGGGGACTAGCGGACGCCTACGAGCAGTACTTC. It is translated as CASRGLADAYEQYF.

The chain recombines TRBV19 with TRBJ2-1; 8 positions match TRBD2. After removal of 3 bases from V and 9 bases from J, the junction contained 4 bases not matched to a gene. Looked up from germline, CDR1 is LNHDA and CDR2 is SQIVND (reference sequence). There are 13 residues in the CDR3. CDR3 amino acids: CASSMAAGVEQFF. The CDR3 DNA follows: TGTGCCAGTAGTATGGCAGCGGGGGTTGAGCAGTTCTTC.

The chain recombines TRBV29-1 with TRBJ2-5; TRBD2 is a possible D gene (5 bases). The ends were cut back, 4 bases at V and 4 bases at J, with 10 bases in the middle. The CDR3 is 12 residues long. Germline V CDR1 and CDR2: SQVTM, ANQGSEA. CDR3 bases: TGCAGCGTTGGACCGGGAAGAGAGACCCAGTACTTC. Its protein product is CSVGPGRETQYF.

The CDR3 coding sequence is TGTGCCAGCAGTTTGCGGGGACAGGGGCAAAGGGGCTACACCTTC. As protein: CASSLRGQGQRGYTF. This chain connects TRBV27 to TRBJ1-2, with TRBD1 matching 10 bases. The germline CDR1 and CDR2 sequences are MNHEY and SMNVEV (reference sequence). This CDR3 is 15 amino acids long. The J segment lost 8 bases and the V segment lost 3 bases, leaving 9 bases of the junction unmatched.

The chain couples TRBV28 to TRBJ2-5; D may be TRBD1 (7 bases). Per the germline V gene, CDR1 is MDHEN and CDR2 is SYDVKM. Trimming took 5 bases from V and 1 from J, leaving 11 bases between them. The CDR3 covers 14 residues. DNA for the CDR3: TGTGCCAGCAGTCTTCAGGGGGGCCAAGAGACCCAGTACTTC. As protein: CASSLQGGQETQYF.

A few counts support this clone. The chain links TRBV19 to TRBJ2-7; TRBD2 aligns across 11 bases. The J segment lost 5 bases and the V segment lost 4 bases, leaving 16 bases of the junction unmatched. Germline V gives CDR1 LNHDA, CDR2 SQIVND (reference sequence). This CDR3 has 18 residues. For the CDR3, the DNA is TGTGCCAGTAGTACCCCATCGCGGCTAGCGGGAGGTCGGCACGAGCAGTACTTC. Residues: CASSTPSRLAGGRHEQYF.

The V gene is TRBV7-3, the J gene TRBJ2-5; 7 bases are shared with TRBD2. V lost 5 bases, J lost 7 bases, and 16 bases stayed unmatched. Per germline, CDR1 SGHTA and CDR2 FQGTGA. The CDR3 sequence is 16 residues long. For the CDR3, the DNA is TGTGCCAGCAGCCTTAGTGGGGCGGGGGAAGCAGGGACCCAGTACTTC. Its translation is CASSLSGAGEAGTQYF.

This clone was observed once. The chain is built from TRBV6-5 and TRBJ1-5; TRBD1 aligns across 7 bases. Germline CDR1 is MNHEY and CDR2 is SVGAGI. V shed 6 bases, J shed 4 bases, and the junction held 3 bases outside the gene matches. The CDR3 is 13 residues long. This CDR3 is CASRGQINQPQHF. The DNA for the CDR3 is TGTGCCAGCAGGGGACAGATTAATCAGCCCCAGCATTTT.

The CDR3 DNA sequence: TGTGCCAGCAGCTGGGGAAGACAGGACACTGAAGCTTTCTTT. Encoded protein: CASSWGRQDTEAFF. This sequence joins TRBV11-2 and TRBJ1-1; the D gene is possibly TRBD1 (6 bases). This CDR3 is built from 14 residues. Trimming cost V 4 bases and J 3 bases, with 12 bases left between them. Germline V CDR1 and CDR2: SGHAT, FQNNGV.

J is TRBJ2-2 and V is TRBV7-2; weak D call: TRBD1 (5 bases). V lost 0 bases, J lost 7 bases, and 18 bases lay in between. Germline V gene sequence: CDR1 SGHTA, CDR2 FQGNSA. This CDR3 spans 17 amino acids. The CDR3 DNA reads as TGTGCCAGCAGCTTAGCTCGTAGGCAGGGTGGAGTCGGGGAGCTGTTTTTT. Residues: CASSLARRQGGVGELFF.

V is TRBV5-1 and J is TRBJ1-4; TRBD1 matches at 8 bases. V was clipped by 4 bases and J by 7 bases; unmatched bases: 3. Looked up from germline, CDR1 is SGHRS and CDR2 is YFSETQ. The CDR3 sequence is 13 residues long. The CDR3 bases are TGCGCCAGCAGCCGACAGGGGTCTGAAAAACTGTTTTTT. It specifies CASSRQGSEKLFF.

The chain employs TRBV2 and TRBJ1-1, with D hard to call. Germline CDR1 SNHLY, CDR2 FYNNEI. The CDR3 has 13 amino acids. V dropped 7 bases and J dropped 1 base, with 10 bases sitting between them. The CDR3 DNA reads TGTGCCAGCACACCCAGGCCGAACACTGAAGCTTTCTTT. This sequence encodes CASTPRPNTEAFF.

On this clone itself: Other DNA variants within this sample encode the same CDR3. The chain joins TRBV30 to TRBJ1-3, with D uncertain. The CDR3 consists of 16 residues. V was shortened by 0 bases and J by 0 bases, with 12 bases between the two germline ends. Germline V lookup: CDR1 GTSNPN, CDR2 SVGIG (reference sequence). The CDR3 DNA reads TGTGCCTGGAGTGTACGGGGAATTGCCTCTGGAAACACCATATATTTT. This codes for CAWSVRGIASGNTIYF.

V is TRBV6-5 and J is TRBJ2-1; D call uncertain. The CDR3 has 13 residues. Germline values: CDR1 MNHEY, CDR2 SVGAGI. Trimming shortened V by 4 bases and J by 5 bases, and 9 bases separated the two germline ends. The CDR3 DNA follows: TGTGCCAGCAGTTTGTCCATTCACAATGAGCAGTTCTTC. It translates to CASSLSIHNEQFF.

The chain recombines TRBV29-1 with TRBJ1-2; 7 nucleotides line up with TRBD1. CDR3 length equals 11 residues. Germline CDR1 and CDR2: SQVTM and ANQGSEA. J was trimmed by 8 bases and V by 6 bases; bases with no gene match: 6. CDR3 protein: CSVEGTVGYTF. The CDR3 DNA follows: TGCAGCGTCGAGGGGACAGTGGGCTACACCTTC.

This rearrangement joins TRBV29-1 to TRBJ1-1; a possible D gene is TRBD1 (6 bases). Germline V lookup: CDR1 SQVTM, CDR2 ANQGSEA. The CDR3 runs to 13 residues. Trimming pared 6 bases from V and 3 bases from J, leaving 14 bases between. The CDR3 sequence is CSVAGQPDTEAFF. The DNA for the CDR3 is TGCAGCGTCGCTGGACAGCCGGACACTGAAGCTTTCTTT.

V gene TRBV2 combines with J gene TRBJ1-4; D perhaps matches TRBD1 (5 bases). The length of the CDR3 is 14 residues. Per germline, CDR1 SNHLY and CDR2 FYNNEI. Trimming shortened V by 7 bases and J by 8 bases, and 17 bases separated the two germline ends. The CDR3, as DNA: TGTGCCAGCAAATTCGGCCTCCCAGGGGAAAAACTGTTTTTT. Translation: CASKFGLPGEKLFF.

This chain joins TRBV11-2 and TRBJ2-3; TRBD2 matches at 16 bases. V gave up 5 bases and J gave up 7 bases; unmatched junction bases: 6. This CDR3 spans 16 amino acids. Per the germline V gene, CDR1 is SGHAT and CDR2 is FQNNGV. CDR3 protein: CASSDGTSGRVYTQYF. CDR3 nucleotide sequence: TGTGCCAGCAGCGACGGGACTAGCGGGAGGGTATATACGCAGTATTTT.

The V call is TRBV5-1, the J call TRBJ2-1; TRBD2 aligns across 8 bases. The CDR3 runs to 13 residues. CDR1 is SGHRS and CDR2 is YFSETQ in the germline V gene. Trimming removed 3 bases from V and 6 bases from J; junction bases left unmatched: 2. The CDR3: CASSSGLANEQFF. The CDR3 DNA follows: TGCGCCAGCAGCTCCGGACTAGCCAATGAGCAGTTCTTC.

This clone was counted only a few times. CDR3 nucleotide sequence: TGTGCCAGCTCCCTGACTAGCGGGGGGGCCCTAGATACGCAGTATTTT. This gives the protein CASSLTSGGALDTQYF. The V gene is TRBV18, the J gene TRBJ2-3; 14 bases match TRBD2. Germline CDR1 is KGHSH and CDR2 is LQKENI. This CDR3 spans 16 amino acids. Germline trimming cut 6 bases from V and 5 bases from J; bases unmatched to any gene: 7.